These T cell receptor beta chains were read from a single sample in a study of PD-1 blockade in classical Hodgkin lymphoma. Sequenced by immunoSEQ multiplex PCR; TCRdb stores in-frame clones only, minus some. This table has more than 45,000 clones, approximately 70% appearing once. Here the sequenced sample was peripheral blood mononuclear cells (PBMCs), taken at baseline. The source is a human donor with classical Hodgkin lymphoma. CDR3s leave out the opening cysteine and the closing phenylalanine or tryptophan. Each record gives: J gene, V gene, CDR3 length, CDR3 protein.

j_call: TRBJ1-2
v_call: TRBV19
cdr3_length: 13
cdr3_aa: ASSLRQGGDYGYT

j_call: TRBJ2-3
v_call: TRBV6-1
cdr3_length: 11
cdr3_aa: ASRDRGTDTQY

j_call: TRBJ2-7
v_call: TRBV7-2
cdr3_length: 11
cdr3_aa: ASSLGPWSEQY

j_call: TRBJ1-3
v_call: TRBV12-5
cdr3_length: 11
cdr3_aa: ASGSTAGNTIY

j_call: TRBJ1-1
v_call: TRBV2
cdr3_length: 12
cdr3_aa: ASRYPTGNTEAF

j_call: TRBJ2-1
v_call: TRBV4-2
cdr3_length: 14
cdr3_aa: ASSHESGGAYNEQF

j_call: TRBJ2-4
v_call: TRBV5-1
cdr3_length: 13
cdr3_aa: ASSPDGGPGDIQY

j_call: TRBJ2-1
v_call: TRBV6-1
cdr3_length: 13
cdr3_aa: ASRGSWGAYNEQF

j_call: TRBJ2-1
v_call: TRBV19
cdr3_length: 13
cdr3_aa: ASSEDGSSYNEQF

j_call: TRBJ1-6
v_call: TRBV27
cdr3_length: 14
cdr3_aa: ASSSLLSSYNSPLH

j_call: TRBJ2-7
v_call: TRBV27
cdr3_length: 12
cdr3_aa: ASSFRQWGDEQY

j_call: TRBJ2-2
v_call: TRBV15
cdr3_length: 19
cdr3_aa: ATSRDLRTVRLAGGSGELF

j_call: TRBJ2-1
v_call: TRBV2
cdr3_length: 13
cdr3_aa: ASSSDRGQGNEQF

j_call: TRBJ1-5
v_call: TRBV19
cdr3_length: 13
cdr3_aa: ASTGEVRSNQPQH

j_call: TRBJ2-1
v_call: TRBV5-1
cdr3_length: 12
cdr3_aa: ASSPAAAYNEQF

j_call: TRBJ1-6
v_call: TRBV9
cdr3_length: 10
cdr3_aa: ASSPGDSPLH

j_call: TRBJ1-1
v_call: TRBV6-5
cdr3_length: 11
cdr3_aa: ASVKVGGREAF

j_call: TRBJ1-5
v_call: TRBV30
cdr3_length: 11
cdr3_aa: AWSVGLNQPQH

j_call: TRBJ2-3
v_call: TRBV6-6
cdr3_length: 12
cdr3_aa: ASSYPPEEKKQY

j_call: TRBJ2-7
v_call: TRBV4-1
cdr3_length: 14
cdr3_aa: ASSQEINRGLYEQY

j_call: TRBJ2-1
v_call: TRBV30
cdr3_length: 10
cdr3_aa: AWSHWDYEQF

j_call: TRBJ2-7
v_call: TRBV21-1
cdr3_length: 14
cdr3_aa: ASSKARRLGVYEQY

j_call: TRBJ2-7
v_call: TRBV29-1
cdr3_length: 10
cdr3_aa: SVFGGSYEQY

j_call: TRBJ2-2
v_call: TRBV18
cdr3_length: 13
cdr3_aa: ASSPPSVPAGELF

j_call: TRBJ2-1
v_call: TRBV13
cdr3_length: 10
cdr3_aa: ASSLEDNEQF

j_call: TRBJ2-1
v_call: TRBV6-1
cdr3_length: 18
cdr3_aa: ASSVFRSGFLSGSYNEQF

j_call: TRBJ2-5
v_call: TRBV7-6
cdr3_length: 10
cdr3_aa: ASSFFEETQY

j_call: TRBJ2-1
v_call: TRBV4-2
cdr3_length: 14
cdr3_aa: ASSQELGQGGFEQF

j_call: TRBJ2-7
v_call: TRBV12-5
cdr3_length: 13
cdr3_aa: ASGPGTGSLYEQY

j_call: TRBJ1-2
v_call: TRBV19
cdr3_length: 10
cdr3_aa: AGYMMGYGYT

j_call: TRBJ2-1
v_call: TRBV7-3
cdr3_length: 13
cdr3_aa: ASSLLAGGYNEQF

j_call: TRBJ1-3
v_call: TRBV5-6
cdr3_length: 12
cdr3_aa: ASSLATPGNTIY

j_call: TRBJ1-6
v_call: TRBV4-1
cdr3_length: 13
cdr3_aa: ASSQEHMPNSPLH

j_call: TRBJ2-7
v_call: TRBV10-1
cdr3_length: 12
cdr3_aa: ATQLHEGPYEQY

j_call: TRBJ2-5
v_call: TRBV4-1
cdr3_length: 14
cdr3_aa: ASSQGDATRRETQY

j_call: TRBJ2-7
v_call: TRBV7-9
cdr3_length: 12
cdr3_aa: ASSLGQVSYEQY

j_call: TRBJ2-7
v_call: TRBV7-9
cdr3_length: 17
cdr3_aa: ASRRQTSGGPQIAYEQY